This entry concerns a single TCR beta chain. Trimming at V came to 4 bases and at J to 2 bases, leaving 7 bases not matched to a gene. The CDR3 covers 16 residues. Germline loops: CDR1 MNHEY, CDR2 SVGAGI. These data come from a study of blood T cell repertoires in COVID-19. In the study overall: Samples taken during acute and convalescent COVID-19 were collected in the United States, Italy and Spain. PBMCs, B-cell-depleted T cells, or T cells were the source of the cDNA or gDNA that made up the material.

The assay was immunoSEQ multiplex PCR, and TCRdb's table has in-frame clones only and misses some. Of 200,000 to 250,000 clones listed, about 84% are singletons. This clonotype was sampled from a man aged 25 to 40 with acute COVID-19. Sequenced: PBMCs or T cells enriched from blood (not recorded which). The chain uses TRBV6-5 and TRBJ2-1; 8 bases are a match to TRBD2. CDR3 protein: CASSSLPGGAYNEQFF. The CDR3 coding sequence is TGTGCCAGCAGTTCCCTCCCCGGGGGGGCCTACAATGAGCAGTTCTTC.